This T cell receptor beta chain was documented in a study of Ad26.COV2.S vaccination and SARS-CoV-2 variants (dated by TCRdb to the early 2020s). Broadly, across the study: Vaccine-arm donors were drawn from COV1001, a multicentre, randomized, double-blind, placebo-controlled phase I-IIa trial of Ad26.COV2.S in healthy adults. Dosing of Ad26.COV2.S was intramuscular, at either 5x10^10 or 1x10^11 viral particles, delivered as one shot or as two shots spaced 56 days apart. The specificity and breadth of SARS-CoV-2-reactive T cell receptors after Ad26.COV2.S vaccination were assessed by TCRbeta repertoire sequencing. A total of roughly 32 samples were included in the TCR-sequenced set, comprising around 19 Ad26.COV2.S vaccine recipients, 5 placebo recipients and 8 SARS-CoV-2 convalescent individuals. Participants in the trial were split at random into five groups of five each, receiving low-dose or high-dose Ad26.COV2.S once or twice, or else placebo on both occasions. Throughout the experiments and outcome assessment, investigators stayed blinded to trial group allocation. Results and caveats for the whole study, not just this receptor: According to the authors, total T cell responses may have been underestimated by the TCR breadth and depth analyses. Substantial breadth of spike-specific CD8+ and CD4+ T cell responses was reported after vaccination. Vaccine and placebo recipients had similar non-spike TCR breadth, a finding consistent with the vaccine containing only spike. Ad26.COV2.S recipients had higher spike-specific TCR breadth than placebo recipients (P = 0.0014). The study was not powered to compare responses between vaccine doses or regimens.

The sample holds one count of this clone. No cognate antigen has been identified for it. A read error may produce the germline difference seen at one junction end. There are 14 amino acids in the CDR3, from cysteine to phenylalanine inclusive. Only CDR3 DNA is held: 42 bases, read in frame from base 1. The germline V gene specifies SGHRS as CDR1 and YFSETQ as CDR2. Taken with the paper, the label for treatment or condition translates to: some 19 received Ad26.COV2.S at low or high dose, single or two shots; roughly five received placebo; per-sample allocation not given. For vaccine and placebo recipients, repertoires were sequenced using samples collected on day 63 after the first injection. Between 29 July and 7 August 2020, Cohort 1b enrolled 20 to 30 adults aged 18-55 years at one site in Boston, USA. Ad26.COV2.S was a replication-incompetent adenovirus type 26 vector expressing a prefusion-stabilized SARS-CoV-2 spike protein from the original Wuhan strain.

The immunoSEQ Assay was the method used to sequence TCRbeta CDR3 regions. After extraction, genomic DNA underwent amplification by bias-controlled multiplex PCR, followed by high-throughput sequencing. In the authors' own workflow: To quantify the absolute abundance of every unique TCRbeta CDR3 region, sequences were collapsed and filtered. T cell fraction was estimated by normalizing TCRbeta template counts to usable DNA, with usable DNA measured through amplification of reference genes found in all nucleated cells. Repertoire TCRs were annotated as SARS-CoV-2-specific when V gene, CDR3 amino acid sequence and J gene were exactly matched to a known reactive TCR set. The reference SARS-CoV-2 TCR set was obtained from MIRA and was filtered for enrichment in COVID-19-positive ImmuneCODE repertoires, whereby public or cross-reactive TCRs were removed. Based on the MIRA antigens, annotated TCRs were further analysed at the level of specific ORF or position within ORF. Breadth was defined as the number of annotated unique rearrangements divided by the total number of unique productive rearrangements, and depth was defined as the summed frequency of the annotated unique rearrangements. TCR breadth was compared between groups using two-sided Wilcoxon rank-sum tests. TCRdb obtained this table from immuneACCESS and retained in-frame rearrangements with V and J assigned. These tables miss some clones; where compared with another copy, unresolved V genes account for less than half of the shortfall, and the remainder is unexplained. That table is the source of V, J and clone size, and D and trimming were worked out from the DNA. The sample includes some 500,000 clones, with about 91% observed a single time. Together, the top ten hold approximately 2.5% of the sample.

This sequence uses TRBV5-1 and TRBJ2-1, and possibly TRBD2, on 5 matching bases. The starting material was peripheral blood, obtained in a trial of Ad26.COV2.S vaccine versus placebo. The sequence came from a person between 18 and 65 years old who received the Ad26.COV2.S COVID-19 vaccine or a placebo. The DNA sequence reads TGCGCCAGCAGGTTGGTAGCGTTAAACAATGAGCAGTTCTTC. Its coded protein is CASRLVALNNEQFF.